This note documents a single T cell receptor beta chain sequence. Its target antigen remains unknown. Per-base qualities were not stored, and no clone one base away is much larger. The sample comes from a study of blood T cell repertoires in COVID-19 (dated by TCRdb to between 2020 and 2021). About the study as a whole: The collaborator samples originated in the United States, Italy and Spain and spanned the acute and convalescent phases of COVID-19. The prospective study material was composed of cDNA or gDNA derived from T cells, B-cell-depleted T cells, or PBMCs. Subjects who had been exposed to COVID-19, were actively infected with it, or had recovered from it provided the deeply sampled blood TCRbeta repertoires that made up the dataset. The repertoires were made available in a free public database intended to serve as a resource for research on the immune response to SARS-CoV-2. Samples came from the ongoing ImmuneRACE study (first 160 participants) plus 1,254 subjects from 6 global collaborators. Sample metadata almost always included a de-identified subject ID, COVID-19 status, age in years and sex. Where available, HLA class I and class II types were taken from metadata supplied by the sample provider and were not determined by assay-based typing. Overall results and qualifications from the work: Clinical and demographic metadata were provided uncurated, with the amount varying by source and participant.

TCRbeta CDR3 regions were amplified from genomic DNA using the immunoSEQ Assay, a bias-controlled multiplex PCR. As for how the authors treated the data: Nucleated cell counts per sample were estimated from amplification of reference gene primers within the assay. Sequence reads were collapsed and filtered to measure the absolute abundance of every unique TCRbeta CDR3 rearrangement. For each sample, productive Simpson clonality was calculated as the square root of Simpson's diversity index over productive rearrangements. The source is immuneACCESS, and TCRdb retained only in-frame sequences with V and J called. Part of the clones is not carried over; for the studies checked, unresolved V genes explain less than half of this, and the remainder is unexplained. That table is the source of V, J and clone size, and D and trimming were worked out from the DNA. The sample table shows under 250,000 clones, and approximately 84% are seen once. The ten top clones hold approximately 8% of the sample.

The V end loses 9 bases and the J end loses 2 bases, and a stretch of 11 bases separates them. Measured from the cysteine to the phenylalanine, the CDR3 is 13 residues long. Only the CDR3 DNA stays, 39 bases, in frame from base 1. CDR1 and CDR2 were assigned from the germline V gene as MNHEY and SVGAGI. Whole blood was collected in K2EDTA tubes by collaborating institutions according to the institutions' own protocols. For TCRbeta analysis, collaborator samples were shipped as frozen whole blood, as isolated PBMCs, or as DNA extracted from either sample type. Sequencing input: peripheral blood. The chain couples TRBV6-5 to TRBJ2-1; there is no confident call for the D gene. The receptor's source is a woman aged 50 to 60 with active or convalescent COVID-19. CDR3 loop: CASREDAYNEQFF. The DNA sequence is TGTGCCAGTCGTGAGGATGCCTACAATGAGCAGTTCTTC.